One and the same sample provided the 19 T cell receptor beta chains below, sequenced in a study of cytotoxic CD8 clonotypes in ibrutinib-treated CLL (dated by TCRdb to 2020 to 2023). The time point label here, explained by the study, means: more than 10 months on ibrutinib. Library preparation employed the immunoSEQ multiplex PCR assay. As stored in TCRdb, this immuneACCESS dataset retains in-frame rearrangements with V and J assigned. A fraction of the clones does not appear; measured against another copy, unresolved V genes explain less than half of the discrepancy, and the remainder lacks a known reason. The sample profile shows about 89,000 clones; about 78% of them were found once. The ten top clones hold under 35% of the sample. Material: PBMCs, obtained after 12 months of ibrutinib treatment. These receptors all come from a human donor with chronic lymphocytic leukemia.

V usage is TRBV7-3 and J usage is TRBJ2-3, with D uncertain. Trimming took 5 bases from V and 3 from J, leaving 9 bases between them. Germline V gene sequence: CDR1 SGHTA, CDR2 FQGTGA. The length of the CDR3 is 13 residues. The chain's CDR3 is CASSPPGTDTQYF. The CDR3 DNA reads as TGTGCCAGCAGCCCGCCTGGGACAGATACGCAGTATTTT.

The gene calls are TRBV7-6 and TRBJ1-1; D is undetermined. The V and J ends lost 1 base and 0 bases respectively, with 9 bases between them. The CDR3 extends over 15 amino acids. Germline V lookup: CDR1 SGHVS, CDR2 FNYEAQ. CDR3 sequence: CASSLGSVVNTEAFF. Here the CDR3 DNA reads TGTGCCAGCAGCTTAGGTTCGGTCGTGAACACTGAAGCTTTCTTT.

This clone was picked up a small number of times. The rearrangement joins TRBV15 to TRBJ1-5; weak D call: TRBD1 (5 bases). The CDR3 has 16 residues. Germline V gene sequence: CDR1 LNHNV, CDR2 YYDKDF (reference sequence). The ends were cut back, 0 bases at V and 10 bases at J, with 19 bases in the middle. The CDR3 DNA reads TGTGCCACCAGCAGAGATCTAGAGGGGATGCTTAAACCCCAGCATTTT. Its protein is CATSRDLEGMLKPQHF.

The chain couples TRBV28 to TRBJ1-2; no firm D call. Trimming took 3 bases from V and 2 from J, leaving 4 bases between them. Germline CDR1 reads MDHEN; CDR2 reads SYDVKM. CDR3 length: 12 residues. CDR3 nucleotide sequence: TGTGCCAGCAGTTTCCCCAACTATGGCTACACCTTC. Amino acid sequence: CASSFPNYGYTF.

This chain connects TRBV2 to TRBJ2-5; perhaps D is TRBD1 or TRBD2 (5 bases each). V lost 5 bases and J 7 bases, leaving 20 bases between the germline ends. CDR3 length equals 15 residues. Germline lookup yields CDR1 SNHLY and CDR2 FYNNEI. The CDR3, as DNA: TGTGCCAGCAGTCCCCGAGGGGCCGGTGGGGGGACCCAGTACTTC. This encodes CASSPRGAGGGTQYF.

The chain employs TRBV7-2 and TRBJ2-5; 11 bases line up with TRBD2. This CDR3 has 19 amino acids. Germline assignment: CDR1 SGHTA and CDR2 FQGNSA. With V trimmed by 5 bases and J by 3 bases, 17 bases remained unmatched. CDR3 residues: CASSQTSTTTSGAKETQYF. CDR3 in DNA: TGTGCCAGCAGCCAGACATCCACGACGACTAGCGGGGCTAAAGAGACCCAGTACTTC.

V is TRBV6-6 and J is TRBJ2-7, with D unclear. CDR3 length: 15 amino acids. Trimming took 2 bases from V and 1 from J, leaving 12 bases between them. Germline V lookup: CDR1 MNHNY, CDR2 SVGAGI (reference sequence). DNA for the CDR3: TGTGCCAGCAGTTACCGTTCGCCAGCTTCCTACGAGCAGTACTTC. It translates to CASSYRSPASYEQYF.

J is TRBJ1-3 and V is TRBV11-1, with D possibly being TRBD1 (5 bases). Trimming stripped 4 bases from V and 0 bases from J, with 10 bases between. CDR1 is SGHAT and CDR2 is FQDESV in the germline V gene (reference sequence). CDR3 length: 15 amino acids. The DNA of the CDR3 is TGTGCCAGCAGCTCACAGGACCCCTCTGGAAACACCATATATTTT. This codes for CASSSQDPSGNTIYF.

The sample holds one count of this clone. The V call is TRBV5-1, the J call TRBJ1-1; the D gene is possibly TRBD1 (5 bases). This CDR3 has 17 amino acids. Trimming left V 7 bases short and J 5 bases short, with 27 bases between. CDR1 is SGHRS and CDR2 is YFSETQ in the germline V gene. The CDR3 protein is CASSRGPNLAMGTEAFF. The CDR3 DNA is TGCGCCAGCTCTCGGGGACCCAATCTCGCGATGGGGACTGAAGCTTTCTTT.

J is TRBJ2-3 and V is TRBV9; 10 positions agree with TRBD2. From germline, CDR1 is SGDLS and CDR2 YYNGEE. The length of the CDR3 is 18 residues. Losses at the gene ends were 0 bases for V and 0 bases for J; bases not matched to a gene: 7. CDR3 in amino acids: CASSVGTSGVSSTDTQYF. The CDR3 region has the DNA TGTGCCAGCAGCGTAGGCACTAGCGGGGTATCTAGCACAGATACGCAGTATTTT.

The chain links TRBV11-1 to TRBJ2-5, with 7 bases aligning to TRBD1. The CDR3 is 14 residues long. CDR1 and CDR2 (germline): SGHAT, FQDESV (reference sequence). V lost 1 base to trimming and J lost 10 bases; unmatched junction nucleotides: 9. The CDR3 is CASSLEKRQGIQYF. CDR3 sequence (DNA): TGTGCCAGCAGCTTAGAAAAGAGACAGGGAATCCAGTACTTC.

This clone was observed once. The CDR3 sequence: CASSVGTSGGPYNEQFF. The CDR3 DNA is TGTGCCAGCAGCGTAGGGACTAGCGGGGGCCCTTACAATGAGCAGTTCTTC. This chain joins TRBV9 and TRBJ2-1, with 13 bases fitting TRBD2. The length of the CDR3 is 17 residues. Per germline, CDR1 SGDLS and CDR2 YYNGEE. V lost 0 bases and J lost 4; bases outside the gene matches: 4. Using reference TRBV9 and TRBJ2-1 for the parts outside the CDR3, the full variable domain is DSGVTQTPKHLITATGQRVTLRCSPRSGDLSVYWYQQSLDQGLQFLIQYYNGEERAKGNILERFSAQQFPDLHSELNLSSLELGDSALYFCASSVGTSGGPYNEQFFGPGTRLTVL.

V gene TRBV6-1 combines with J gene TRBJ1-3; TRBD1 matches 9 bases. The junction had 6 bases not matched to a gene; V was cut back by 6 bases and J by 9 bases. The CDR3 is 13 amino acids. Germline lookup yields CDR1 MNHNS and CDR2 SASEGT. The CDR3 nucleotides are TGTGCCAGCAGGGGACAGGGCCCAGGCACCATATATTTT. Its translation: CASRGQGPGTIYF.

CDR3 nucleotide sequence: TGCAGCGGGGGACAGTCCTACAATGAGCAGTTCTTC. It translates to CSGGQSYNEQFF. The chain uses TRBV29-1 and TRBJ2-1, with 7 bases fitting TRBD1. After removal of 7 bases from V and 1 base from J, the junction contained 1 base not matched to a gene. CDR3 size: 12 residues. CDR1 is SQVTM, CDR2 ANQGSEA, per germline.

The chain employs TRBV19 and TRBJ1-1, with TRBD1 identical over 7 bases. The germline V gene has CDR1 LNHDA and CDR2 SQIVND (reference sequence). The CDR3 is made up of 14 amino acids. V trimming: 7 bases; J trimming: 0 bases; junction bases outside the gene matches: 5. The CDR3 coding sequence is TGTGCCAGTAACCAACAGGGGCTGAACACTGAAGCTTTCTTT. This sequence encodes CASNQQGLNTEAFF.

The genes are TRBV7-7 and TRBJ2-5, with TRBD2 identical over 13 bases. CDR3 length: 15 residues. Unmatched junction bases numbered 3, after V lost 4 bases and J lost 4 bases. Germline-derived CDR1 and CDR2 are SSHAT and FNYEAQ (reference sequence). CDR3 DNA sequence: TGTGCCAGCAGCTCGAGACTAGCGGGGGGAGAGACCCAGTACTTC. Its protein is CASSSRLAGGETQYF.

The J gene is TRBJ2-6, the V gene TRBV7-3, with D possibly being TRBD1 (6 bases). V lost 4 bases and J lost 3, with 19 bases in between. Germline values: CDR1 SGHTA, CDR2 FQGTGA. The CDR3 runs to 18 residues. Here the CDR3 reads CASSSQSYRAGGANVLTF. CDR3 coding DNA: TGTGCCAGCAGCTCCCAATCCTACAGGGCAGGTGGGGCCAACGTCCTGACTTTC.

V gene TRBV6-1 combines with J gene TRBJ2-7, with 10 bases identical to TRBD1. This CDR3 has 15 residues. With 4 bases clipped from V and 4 bases from J, the junction kept 7 bases outside the gene matches. Looked up from germline, CDR1 is MNHNS and CDR2 is SASEGT. The CDR3 DNA reads TGTGCCAGCAGTGGGTCGGGACAGGGGTGGTACGAGCAGTACTTC. It specifies CASSGSGQGWYEQYF.

J is TRBJ1-1 and V is TRBV27, with D unresolved. Trimming pared 6 bases from V and 4 bases from J, leaving 12 bases between. In germline, CDR1 is MNHEY, CDR2 SMNVEV (reference sequence). The CDR3 loop spans 13 amino acids. DNA of the CDR3: TGTGCCAGCAGATATTCTCCGGGCACTGAAGCTTTCTTT. This encodes CASRYSPGTEAFF.